The sequence of this T cell receptor beta chain was determined in a study of T-cell memory formation after mild COVID-19. The wider study: Largely donor-specific TCR clusters were found. General study results and limits: Day 37-peaking second-wave clones had unconfirmed SARS-CoV-2 specificity. The appearance of some responding clones in pre-infection memory suggested that cross-reactive memory joined.

As regards this clonotype: Its antigen is unidentified.

This CDR3 has 12 amino acids. CDR1 is SGHRS, CDR2 YFSETQ, per germline. V was trimmed by 4 bases and J by 4 bases, leaving 9 bases between them. The authors produced TCR alpha and TCR beta cDNA libraries with sample barcodes and UMIs by 5'RACE using constant-segment primers. Via MiXCR, TCRdb re-called the 5' RACE reads, giving one row per CDR3 protein. Of hundreds of thousands of distinct CDR3 sequences listed, about a sixth are singletons. Sequenced material: PBMCs or a T cell subset sorted from them (not recorded which). The chain couples TRBV5-1 to TRBJ2-7; D is undetermined. The receptor was derived from an adult woman who had mild COVID-19 (a few samples of this study predate the infection). Cell type and time point are not known. In DNA, the CDR3 is TGCGCCAGCAGCGGACCACCTTACGAGCAGTACTTC. Protein product: CASSGPPYEQYF.